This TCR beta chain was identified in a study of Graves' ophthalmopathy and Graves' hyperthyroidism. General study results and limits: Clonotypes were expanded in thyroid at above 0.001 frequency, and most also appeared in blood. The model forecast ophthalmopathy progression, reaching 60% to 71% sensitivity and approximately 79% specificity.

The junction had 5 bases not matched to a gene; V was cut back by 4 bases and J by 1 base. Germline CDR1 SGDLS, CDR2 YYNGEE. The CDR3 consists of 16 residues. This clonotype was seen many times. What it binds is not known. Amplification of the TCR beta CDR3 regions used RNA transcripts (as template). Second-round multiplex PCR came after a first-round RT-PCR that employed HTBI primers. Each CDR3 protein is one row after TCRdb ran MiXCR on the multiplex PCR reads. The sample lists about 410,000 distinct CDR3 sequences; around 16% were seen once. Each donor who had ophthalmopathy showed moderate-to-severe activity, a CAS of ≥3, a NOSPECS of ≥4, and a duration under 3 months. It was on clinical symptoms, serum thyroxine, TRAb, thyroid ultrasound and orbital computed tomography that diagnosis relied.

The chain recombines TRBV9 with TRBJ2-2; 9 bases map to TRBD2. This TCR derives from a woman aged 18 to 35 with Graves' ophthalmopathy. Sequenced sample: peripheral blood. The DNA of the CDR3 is TGTGCCAGCAGCCCCCGGACTAGCGAGAACACCGGGGAGCTGTTTTTT. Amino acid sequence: CASSPRTSENTGELFF.